The 18 T cell receptor beta chains below were found in one sample sequenced in a study of breast tumors, draining lymph nodes, adjacent tissues. In TCRdb, the multiplex PCR reads were re-called with MiXCR into one record per CDR3 protein. The sample holds fewer than 85,000 distinct CDR3 sequences, roughly a fifth seen once. Samples came from axillary lymph nodes draining the breast cancer. Input material: axillary lymph node tissue. These receptors were taken from a female donor with breast cancer. Some clones in this sample may be carry-over from other donors' samples.

Only a few counts were recorded for this clonotype. One base away lies a much larger clone, so this may be a sequencing read error. The CDR3 loop reads CASSSELAGFKEAQYF. CDR3 nucleotide sequence: TGTGCCAGCAGCTCAGAACTAGCGGGATTTAAAGAGGCCCAGTACTTC. The chain has TRBV11-2 and TRBJ2-5, with 10 bases matching TRBD2. CDR1 and CDR2 from the germline V gene are SGHAT and FQNNGV. The CDR3 consists of 16 residues.

Ten or more counts support this clonotype. The V gene is TRBV9, the J gene TRBJ2-1, with D unresolved. The CDR3 consists of 13 residues. V lost 0 bases, J lost 6 bases, and 7 bases lay in between. Germline values: CDR1 SGDLS, CDR2 YYNGEE. CDR3 nucleotides: TGTGCCAGCAGCGTAGGATCGGGCAATGAGCAGTTCTTC. Its protein is CASSVGSGNEQFF.

This clonotype appeared many times. This chain's CDR3 is CATSDTGLAGGYNEQFF. CDR3 sequence (DNA): TGTGCCACCAGTGATACCGGACTAGCGGGAGGATACAATGAGCAGTTCTTC. V gene TRBV24-1 combines with J gene TRBJ2-1; 14 nucleotides align to TRBD2. The CDR3 contains 17 residues. V trimming: 3 bases; J trimming: 4 bases; junction bases outside the gene matches: 4. Looked up from germline, CDR1 is KGHDR and CDR2 is SFDVKD.

The V call is TRBV18, the J call TRBJ1-3; no reliable D call. The CDR3 is 13 residues long. V lost 2 bases and J lost 4, with 6 bases in between. The germline gives CDR1 KGHSH, CDR2 LQKENI. CDR3 loop: CASSPGNGNTIYF. CDR3 sequence (DNA): TGTGCCAGCTCACCAGGGAACGGAAACACCATATATTTT.

This clonotype has only one observation. A much larger clone sits a single nucleotide away, making a read error possible. J is TRBJ2-7 and V is TRBV4-3, with D perhaps assigned TRBD1 or TRBD2 (5 bases each). The germline CDR1 and CDR2 sequences are LGHNA and YSLEER. The CDR3 loop spans 17 amino acids. The CDR3 loop reads CASSQDWIRGRSYKQYF. The DNA of the CDR3 is TGCGCCAGCAGCCAAGATTGGATCCGGGGCCGCTCCTACAAGCAGTACTTC.

In this sample, this clonotype turned up many times. This chain uses TRBV19 with TRBJ2-7, with 13 nucleotides matching TRBD2. With V trimmed by 9 bases and J by 11 bases, 7 bases remained unmatched. CDR3 length: 12 amino acids. Germline-derived CDR1 and CDR2 are LNHDA and SQIVND (reference sequence). CDR3 protein: CASRGLAGEKYF. The DNA of the CDR3 is TGTGCCAGCCGCGGACTAGCGGGAGAGAAGTACTTC.

This clonotype was found many times. The V gene is TRBV29-1, the J gene TRBJ2-7, with 11 bases identical to TRBD2. The V gene end was trimmed by 6 bases and the J gene end by 2 bases; junction bases not matched to a gene: 9. This CDR3 has 15 amino acids. The V gene's germline CDR1 is SQVTM and CDR2 ANQGSEA. DNA of the CDR3: TGCAGCGTCCGCGGCGGGACTAGCGGCACCTACGAGCAGTACTTC. This sequence encodes CSVRGGTSGTYEQYF.

This clonotype was counted many times. The chain employs TRBV30 and TRBJ2-7; D is possibly TRBD2 (7 bases). Trimming left V 3 bases short and J 7 bases short, with 13 bases between. This CDR3 is built from 12 residues. Germline V gives CDR1 GTSNPN, CDR2 SVGIG (reference sequence). The CDR3 sequence is CAWSGGLGEQYF. As DNA, the CDR3 is TGTGCCTGGAGCGGGGGGCTAGGGGAGCAGTACTTC.

In this sample, this clonotype turned up many times. This chain joins TRBV5-6 and TRBJ2-2, with D possibly TRBD2 on 5 matching bases. V was cut by 2 bases and J by 7 bases, with 9 bases left in between. There are 13 residues in the CDR3. Germline values: CDR1 SGHDT, CDR2 YYEEEE. The DNA of the CDR3 is TGTGCCAGCAGCTTAATGGGGAGCGGGGAGCTGTTTTTT. This sequence encodes CASSLMGSGELFF.

This clonotype was counted between two and nine times. This chain uses TRBV28 with TRBJ2-7; a possible D gene is TRBD1 (6 bases). Trimming cost V 8 bases and J 1 base, with 18 bases left between them. Germline V gene sequence: CDR1 MDHEN, CDR2 SYDVKM. The CDR3 contains 15 residues. CDR3 protein: CASRKGQGLSYEQYF. The CDR3 coding sequence is TGTGCCAGCCGTAAAGGCCAGGGGCTTTCCTACGAGCAGTACTTC.

The chain couples TRBV27 to TRBJ2-7, with D possibly TRBD1 on 6 matching bases. V lost 5 bases to trimming and J lost 0 bases, with 14 bases between them. This CDR3 has 15 amino acids. The germline gives CDR1 MNHEY, CDR2 SMNVEV (reference sequence). CDR3 residues: CASSLWGLSSYEQYF. As DNA, the CDR3 is TGTGCCAGCAGTCTCTGGGGGCTAAGCTCCTACGAGCAGTACTTC.

V is TRBV28 and J is TRBJ2-5, with a tentative D call TRBD2 (5 bases). The germline V and J ends were trimmed by 5 bases and 9 bases, with 13 bases remaining between them. Germline V gene lookup returns CDR1 MDHEN and CDR2 SYDVKM. This CDR3 comprises 12 residues. CDR3 coding DNA: TGTGCCAGCAGTATACCACCGGAGGCCCAGTACTTC. This sequence encodes CASSIPPEAQYF.

Ten or more counts support this clonotype. The CDR3 coding sequence is TGCGCCAGCAGCTTGGAAGTGCCGGGGACCGGGGAGCTGTTTTTT. Residues: CASSLEVPGTGELFF. This chain links TRBV5-1 with TRBJ2-2; perhaps TRBD2 as D (5 bases). Trimming shortened V by 0 bases and J by 5 bases, and 11 bases separated the two germline ends. Germline CDR1 is SGHRS and CDR2 is YFSETQ. The CDR3 consists of 15 residues. Full variable domain (rest looked up from reference TRBV5-1 and TRBJ2-2): KAGVTQTPRYLIKTRGQQVTLSCSPISGHRSVSWYQQTPGQGLQFLFEYFSETQRNKGNFPGRFSGRQFSNSRSEMNVSTLELGDSALYLCASSLEVPGTGELFFGEGSRLTVL.

This rearrangement joins TRBV4-3 to TRBJ2-1; 8 bases line up with TRBD2. The V gene end was trimmed by 0 bases and the J gene end by 0 bases; junction bases not matched to a gene: 19. The CDR3 length is 22 residues. The V gene's germline CDR1 is LGHNA and CDR2 YSLEER. The CDR3 nucleotides are TGCGCCAGCAGCCAAGATTCTGGGTCGGGACTAGTGGGACTCCCCTCCTACAATGAGCAGTTCTTC. Its protein is CASSQDSGSGLVGLPSYNEQFF.

This clonotype was recorded at least ten times. The V call is TRBV2, the J call TRBJ2-6; D uncertain. The CDR3 spans 16 residues. The germline V gene encodes CDR1 SNHLY and CDR2 FYNNEI. Trimming took 5 bases from V and 1 from J, leaving 12 bases between them. CDR3 DNA: TGTGCCAGCAGTTTCGATATGCTTTCTGGGGCCAACGTCCTGACTTTC. Translating gives CASSFDMLSGANVLTF.

This clonotype came up many times. The CDR3 here is CSASRTVGDEQFF. In DNA form, the CDR3 reads TGCAGTGCTAGTAGGACCGTCGGCGATGAGCAGTTCTTC. The V call is TRBV20-1, the J call TRBJ2-1; no clear D gene. V was clipped by 3 bases and J by 8 bases, with 14 bases between them. CDR3 length equals 13 residues. CDR1 is DFQATT and CDR2 is SNEGSKA in the germline V gene (reference sequence).

This clonotype came up many times. The chain is built from TRBV9 and TRBJ2-7, with D uncertain. The germline gives CDR1 SGDLS, CDR2 YYNGEE. Trimming removed 4 bases at V and 0 bases at J, with 11 bases between. The CDR3 runs 14 residues. CDR3 DNA sequence: TGTGCCAGCAGCCTGGAAACAAGCTCCTACGAGCAGTACTTC. Residues: CASSLETSSYEQYF.

At least ten counts were recorded for this clonotype. The rearrangement joins TRBV12-3 or TRBV12-4 to TRBJ1-5, with TRBD1 identical over 8 bases. V was pared by 5 bases and J by 4 bases, with 4 bases of the junction left unmatched. This CDR3 contains 14 residues. CDR3 sequence (DNA): TGTGCCAGCAGTGGGACAGGTAAAAATCAGCCCCAGCATTTT. It codes for CASSGTGKNQPQHF.